These T cell receptor beta chains were read from a single sample in a study of naive and memory T cell subsets. TCRdb reanalysed the UMI-ligation and nested PCR reads using MiXCR and keeps one entry per CDR3 protein. The table lists around 140,000 distinct CDR3 sequences, about a fifth of them singletons. The sequencing sample was made of naive CD8+ T cells from blood. These receptors came from a human donor in good health. CDR3s include the opening cysteine and the closing phenylalanine or tryptophan. Each record gives: clone size, V gene, J gene, D gene, CDR3 protein, CDR3 DNA. D genes are given only for firm matches. Clone size, where shown, is once, few, many, or a class for clones that have expanded.

.	TRBV28	TRBJ1-2	.	CASSSAIGNYGYTF	TGTGCCAGCAGTTCCGCGATCGGAAACTATGGCTACACCTTC
few	TRBV15	TRBJ2-7	TRBD2	CATSSEREGPYEQYF	TGTGCCACCAGCAGTGAGCGGGAGGGCCCTTACGAGCAGTACTTC
.	TRBV9	TRBJ2-7	.	CASSARLNSYEQYF	TGTGCCAGCAGCGCTCGACTGAACTCCTACGAGCAGTACTTC
.	TRBV6-1	TRBJ2-3	TRBD2	CASSRLAGSSTDTQYF	TGTGCCAGCAGCAGACTAGCGGGCTCTAGCACAGATACGCAGTATTTT
.	TRBV6-4	TRBJ2-1	TRBD2	CANHGTTYNEQFF	TGTGCCAACCATGGGACTACTTACAATGAGCAGTTCTTC
.	TRBV28	TRBJ2-7	TRBD1	CASSLPGGPYEQYF	TGTGCCAGCAGTTTACCAGGGGGACCCTACGAGCAGTACTTC
few	TRBV29-1	TRBJ2-1	TRBD2	CSVSPTSGRNNEQFF	TGCAGCGTATCTCCGACTAGCGGTAGGAACAATGAGCAGTTCTTC
few	TRBV10-2	TRBJ1-5	.	CASSERAINQPQHF	TGCGCCAGCAGTGAACGGGCCATTAATCAGCCCCAGCATTTT
.	TRBV28	TRBJ2-7	.	CASSLSELTYEQYF	TGTGCCAGCAGCCTCTCTGAATTAACCTACGAGCAGTACTTC
.	TRBV29-1	TRBJ2-1	TRBD2	CSDRTSGYNEQFF	TGCAGCGATCGGACTAGCGGTTACAATGAGCAGTTCTTC
.	TRBV7-9	TRBJ2-1	TRBD2	CASSLTLRGDYNEQFF	TGTGCCAGCAGCTTAACTCTGCGGGGGGACTACAATGAGCAGTTCTTC
few	TRBV6-5	TRBJ2-7	TRBD1	CATGAGGTYEQYF	TGTGCCACTGGGGCAGGGGGCACCTACGAGCAGTACTTC
.	TRBV29-1	TRBJ2-7	TRBD1	CSVVGGTGGDSYEQYF	TGCAGCGTTGTGGGGGGCACAGGGGGTGACTCCTACGAGCAGTACTTC
few	TRBV10-2	TRBJ1-2	.	CASSEGGSYTF	TGCGCCAGCAGTGAGGGGGGGAGCTACACCTTC
few	TRBV19	TRBJ2-7	TRBD1	CASSGDRVYEQYF	TGTGCCAGTAGTGGGGACAGGGTCTACGAGCAGTACTTC
few	TRBV6-1	TRBJ2-7	.	CAMTQGTEQYF	TGTGCCATGACTCAGGGAACCGAGCAGTACTTC
.	TRBV7-2	TRBJ1-4	.	CASSLAGYNEKLFF	TGTGCCAGCAGCTTAGCTGGGTATAATGAAAAACTGTTTTTT
.	TRBV28	TRBJ1-4	TRBD1	CASSLQGGYEKLFF	TGTGCCAGCAGTCTACAGGGGGGTTATGAAAAACTGTTTTTT
few	TRBV4-1	TRBJ1-1	TRBD1	CASNRGGGSNTEAFF	TGCGCCAGTAACAGGGGCGGAGGATCAAACACTGAAGCTTTCTTT
.	TRBV27	TRBJ2-7	.	CASRDTGGSYEQYF	TGTGCCAGCAGGGACACCGGGGGCTCCTACGAGCAGTACTTC
few	TRBV12-5	TRBJ2-1	.	CASGLVLEVVRPSYNEQFF	TGTGCTAGTGGTTTGGTACTAGAGGTAGTTCGACCCTCCTACAATGAGCAGTTCTTC
.	TRBV12-3/TRBV12-4	TRBJ2-7	TRBD1	CASSLNFDRAAYEQYF	TGTGCCAGCAGTTTGAACTTCGACAGGGCAGCCTACGAGCAGTACTTC
few	TRBV11-2	TRBJ2-3	.	CASSYHALGAPRGDTQYF	TGTGCCAGCAGCTACCACGCCCTAGGAGCGCCCCGGGGGGATACGCAGTATTTT
few	TRBV5-1	TRBJ1-5	.	CASSLVPVDQPQHF	TGCGCCAGCAGCTTGGTCCCTGTGGATCAGCCCCAGCATTTT
few	TRBV2	TRBJ2-3	.	CASSDLLLSTDTQYF	TGTGCCAGCAGTGACTTGCTACTTAGCACAGATACGCAGTATTTT
.	TRBV9	TRBJ2-7	.	CASSVDGEQYF	TGTGCCAGCAGCGTCGATGGGGAGCAGTACTTC
few	TRBV4-1	TRBJ1-6	TRBD1	CASSHSDRGNSPLHF	TGCGCCAGCAGCCATTCGGACAGGGGTAATTCACCCCTCCACTTT
.	TRBV7-2	TRBJ1-6	.	CASSQAGPGDSSYNSPLHF	TGTGCCAGCAGCCAGGCAGGGCCGGGCGACAGCTCCTATAATTCACCCCTCCACTTT
few	TRBV30	TRBJ1-2	.	CAWKVFGPANYGYTF	TGTGCCTGGAAAGTATTCGGACCAGCTAACTATGGCTACACCTTC
few	TRBV6-5	TRBJ2-2	.	CASTPGVLDTGELFF	TGTGCCAGCACCCCAGGAGTTCTAGACACCGGGGAGCTGTTTTTT
few	TRBV28	TRBJ2-7	TRBD2	CASGTSALF	TGTGCCAGCGGCACTAGCGCGCTATTC
few	TRBV15	TRBJ2-5	.	CATSSSYPTGQETQYF	TGTGCCACCAGCAGCAGTTACCCGACGGGCCAAGAGACCCAGTACTTC
.	TRBV24-1	TRBJ2-1	.	CATSDSDGMQFF	TGTGCCACCAGTGATTCCGATGGGATGCAGTTCTTC
once	TRBV20-1	TRBJ2-1	TRBD2	CSARGLAGRNEQFF	TGCAGTGCTAGAGGACTAGCGGGAAGGAATGAGCAGTTCTTC
few	TRBV13	TRBJ1-2	TRBD1	CASSLGQALGYGYTF	TGTGCCAGCAGTCTTGGACAGGCTTTAGGCTATGGCTACACCTTC